This T cell receptor (beta chain) stems from a study of blood T cells in healthy people across ages (dated by TCRdb to the mid-2010s). At the level of the whole study: In model experiments, template switching captured about one uniquely barcoded TCR beta cDNA molecule for every two T cells. Using deep sequencing normalized with unique cDNA molecular identifiers, the study measured how TCR beta repertoire diversity changes with age. The donors were split into four age groups: young (average roughly 15 years), middle-aged (over 35), aged (roughly 65) and long-lived (roughly 80). To avoid experimental bias, donors of different ages were randomly spread across the sequencing lanes. The study analyzed two additional independent replicas of 1 million unique cDNA reads from the same blood draw for two donors, one aged 18 to 29 and one aged 80 or older. Results and caveats for the whole study, not just this receptor: The CMV infection status of donors was not known, potentially confounding age-related changes in expanded clonotypes. As age increased, observed TCR beta diversity per million T cells dropped in a roughly linear way, and a significant reduction was already evident by age around 41. Estimates of total diversity based on one million sequenced T cells were regarded as lower bounds and as underestimates. Bulk unsorted PBMC profiling prevented conclusive comparison of naive and antigen-experienced compartments. Compared with the aged group, more naive CD4+ T cells, fewer expanded clones and increased TCR diversity were shown by the long-lived group, suggesting age selection. The percentage of naive T cells measured by flow cytometry correlated strongly with observed TCR beta diversity.

The 40 or so donors, aged about 6 to 95 years, were systemically healthy Caucasian individuals from Russia. Ten milliliters of peripheral blood were drawn from each donor into EDTA-treated Vacutainer tubes. Ficoll-Paque density-gradient centrifugation was used to isolate PBMCs, with at least 7 million per sample. Total RNA, at least 6 micrograms per sample, was extracted from PBMCs with Trizol reagent. For every donor, an aliquot of PBMCs went through flow cytometry to measure the percentages of naive CD45RAhigh/CD27high T cells. Libraries were made using 5' RACE. The sequencing machine was an Illumina HiSeq 2500. The second PCR ran for about 7 to 11 cycles and used a J-beta primer mix along with a sample-barcoded 5' primer. Each TCR beta cDNA molecule received a unique molecular identifier from a template-switch 5' adaptor carrying 12 random nucleotides. Each sample yielded at least 2.5 million CDR3-containing paired-end reads. All of the RNA was converted into first-strand cDNA using the Mint cDNA synthesis kit, with a TRBC-specific oligonucleotide serving as the primer. After uracil-DNA glycosylase treatment, a first 18-cycle PCR used universal primers M1SS and BC2_uni_R on all cDNA. The authors' analysis ran thus. Each sample was normalized by randomly selecting 1 million high-quality reads, each carrying a distinct molecular identifier. Instead of being binned into consensus sequences, reads with shared molecular identifiers were discarded. MiTCR, run with a Q25 quality threshold and the strictest error-elimination algorithm, handled CDR3 identification, clonotype clustering and error correction. A nonparametric unseen species model using Euler transformation provided a lower-bound estimate of total TCR beta diversity. TCRdb redid the processing of the public reads, applying fastp at Q25 and MiXCR, and retained in-frame beta chains. Records with the same CDR3 protein are collapsed into one entry carrying the most frequent genes and DNA. The V and J calls shown here were made by TCRdb, not taken from the authors' results. In this sample the table shows approximately 1.5 million distinct CDR3 sequences, under 55% of which occur a single time. The top ten clones comprise about 4.1% of the sample.

On this clonotype itself: Its antigen is currently not known. Base-call qualities are not available, and no considerably larger clone is one nucleotide away.

The receptor was derived from a woman under 30 in good health. Material: blood.

Read as DNA, the sequence is TGTGCCAGCAGTGTAGTTAGAAGAGAGACCCAGTACTTC. Its translation is CASSVVRRETQYF. Recombination joined TRBV12-3 or TRBV12-4 with TRBJ2-7; there is no confident call for the D gene. The J call may not be correct, given that the DNA end is closer to TRBJ2-5. The CDR3 contains 13 residues, cysteine and phenylalanine counted. The CDR3 DNA has 39 bases and is translated from base 1.